The T cell receptor (beta chain) described here comes from a study of shared clonotypes between healthy human individuals. The CDR3 loop spans 14 amino acids. Deletions cut 3 bases from V and 2 bases from J, with 12 bases between. Germline values: CDR1 SGDLS, CDR2 YYNGEE. Assay used: immunoSEQ multiplex PCR; TCRdb lists only in-frame clones, some missing. The table records over 950,000 clones, approximately 80% of them present only once. The chain is built from TRBV9 and TRBJ2-7; D remains ambiguous. The sample was memory CD4+ T cells from PBMCs. Indicated subset: CD45RA-negative fraction. The source of this sequence is a young man in good health. Some clones in this sample may be carry-over from other donors' samples. The CDR3 bases are TGTGCCAGCAGCGAATTGGCGAGACCCTACGAGCAGTACTTC. As protein: CASSELARPYEQYF.